This T cell receptor (beta chain) derives from a study of cytomegalovirus exposure and HLA in healthy donors. The length of the CDR3 is 13 residues. In germline, CDR1 is SNHLY, CDR2 FYNNEI. The junction had 5 bases not matched to a gene; V was cut back by 8 bases and J by 5 bases. Unrecorded immune exposure was likely among donors, who were nominally healthy when sampled. This PCR relied on a set of 60 Vbeta primers and 13 Jbeta primers. Data came from immunoSEQ multiplex PCR; TCRdb stores just in-frame clones and leaves some out. The sample lists fewer than 150,000 clones; around 72% were seen once. Findings of the study overall: Accurate prediction of HLA-A and HLA-B alleles (for most subjects) was reportedly achieved from TCR beta sequences.

This clone has just a few counts. Its matching antigen is unknown. The specimen sequenced was PBMCs. This chain connects TRBV2 to TRBJ1-2; TRBD1 matches 10 bases. The TCR originated in a woman in her thirties or forties in good health and CMV-seropositive. The DNA of the CDR3 is TGTGCCAGCGACGGGACAGGGGCGTATGGCTACACCTTC. This gives the protein CASDGTGAYGYTF.